Listed below are T cell receptor beta chains from one sample, sequenced in a study of blood T cell repertoires in COVID-19. Assay: immunoSEQ multiplex PCR; the TCRdb copy retains only in-frame clones and omits some. The data hold roughly 320,000 clones, with roughly nine tenths observed a single time. The sample taken for sequencing was peripheral blood. These receptors all come from a woman younger than 45 with COVID-19, enrolled during active disease. Each CDR3 is given without its conserved first and last residue. The order of the fields is D gene, V gene, CDR3 length, CDR3 protein. D genes are given only for firm matches.

>TRBD1|TRBV2|14
ASRTNQGVRGEKLF
>NA|TRBV4-1|10
ASSAVNTEAF
>NA|TRBV19|14
ASSILSVSSYNEQF
>NA|TRBV5-1|13
ASSLFNVMNTEAF
>TRBD1|TRBV11-1|14
ASSLRTGSSNTEAF
>TRBD1|TRBV7-2|13
ASSSHGTGLNGYT
>TRBD2|TRBV7-6|15
ASSLGLADSSWGSQY
>NA|TRBV24-1|11
ATSDLSDYGYT
>NA|TRBV29-1|13
SVEAPGAHGNTIY
>TRBD2|TRBV7-6|14
ASSLGGLASTDTQY
>NA|TRBV5-1|15
ASSPDGAGSSQETQY
>NA|TRBV12-5|13
ASGLDYSDSNEQF
>NA|TRBV18|11
ASSPSSGGEAF
>TRBD2|TRBV5-4|14
ASSLGGLADYNEQF
>TRBD1|TRBV3-1/TRBV3-2|14
ASSPPKTDRDYGYT
>NA|TRBV5-1|13
ASSPSAGFQETQY
>NA|TRBV23-1|10
ASSHRTYEQY
>NA|TRBV4-2|17
ASSQDWWRVVELDEKLF
>NA|TRBV2|13
ASSELGQGYYGYT
>TRBD1|TRBV5-1|11
ASSPGQGNGYT
>NA|TRBV6-6|12
ASSYGGEATEAF
>TRBD1|TRBV24-1|14
ATSDATGSKGNEQF
>TRBD2|TRBV3-1/TRBV3-2|13
ASSLGTSEYNEQF
>NA|TRBV7-9|11
ASSLGEGNTIY
>NA|TRBV30|11
AWSDSRDSPLH
>NA|TRBV3-1/TRBV3-2|10
ASSLRGQPQH
>TRBD2|TRBV7-2|14
ASSDPGRAGANVLT
>NA|TRBV18|13
ASSRPGSVGSEQF
>NA|TRBV5-1|11
ASSYEMNTEAF
>NA|TRBV5-8|15
ASSGGSGPYSNQPQH
>NA|TRBV7-2|13
ASSFSAGPTDTQY
>NA|TRBV28|11
ASSFRHEVTQH
>TRBD2|TRBV9|15
ASSPRGGFSTTDTQY
>NA|TRBV20-1|9
SARDPETQY
>NA|TRBV2|12
ASSALDIDNEQF
>NA|TRBV14|13
ASSPGIWANYGYT
>NA|TRBV28|12
ASSSRVANYGYT
>NA|TRBV5-1|14
ASSLGPPQAGNTIY
>NA|TRBV5-1|13
ASSLVGDTYNEQF
>NA|TRBV6-5|11
ASSLDRDQPQH
>TRBD1|TRBV12-5|13
ASGHGQGNNYGYT
>NA|TRBV5-5|12
ASSFGQTNQPQH
>NA|TRBV5-1|12
ASSLSVGGNEQF
>TRBD1|TRBV28|12
ASSVQGANQPQH
>TRBD1|TRBV2|12
ASARDRINEKLF
>TRBD1|TRBV10-3|15
AISEPGSTGVNTEAF
>TRBD2|TRBV28|14
ATNGRGLAGANTQY
>TRBD2|TRBV7-6|13
ASSLAGGSTDTQY
>NA|TRBV19|12
ASSEVGGVLGYT
>NA|TRBV20-1|9
SARLGQGYT
>TRBD2|TRBV6-5|11
ASRLSGVGELF
>TRBD1|TRBV4-1|15
ASSQEANRGRGYGYT
>NA|TRBV10-3|12
AISNRFPPGELF